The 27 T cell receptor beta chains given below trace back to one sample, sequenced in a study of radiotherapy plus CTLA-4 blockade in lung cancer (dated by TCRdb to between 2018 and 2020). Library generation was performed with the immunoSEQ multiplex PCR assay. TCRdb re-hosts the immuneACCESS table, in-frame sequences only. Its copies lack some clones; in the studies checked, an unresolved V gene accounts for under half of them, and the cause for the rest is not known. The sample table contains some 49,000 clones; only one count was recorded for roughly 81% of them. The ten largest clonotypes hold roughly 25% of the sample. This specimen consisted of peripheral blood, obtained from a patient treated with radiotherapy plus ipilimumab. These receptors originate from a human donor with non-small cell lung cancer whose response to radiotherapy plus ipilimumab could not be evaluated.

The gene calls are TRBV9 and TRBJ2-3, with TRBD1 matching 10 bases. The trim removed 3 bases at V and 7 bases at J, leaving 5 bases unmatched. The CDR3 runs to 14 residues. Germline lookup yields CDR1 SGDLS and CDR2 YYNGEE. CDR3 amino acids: CASSDGTGAYTQYF. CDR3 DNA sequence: TGTGCCAGCAGCGATGGGACAGGGGCATATACGCAGTATTTT. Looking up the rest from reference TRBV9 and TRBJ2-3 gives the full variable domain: DSGVTQTPKHLITATGQRVTLRCSPRSGDLSVYWYQQSLDQGLQFLIQYYNGEERAKGNILERFSAQQFPDLHSELNLSSLELGDSALYFCASSDGTGAYTQYFGPGTRLTVL.

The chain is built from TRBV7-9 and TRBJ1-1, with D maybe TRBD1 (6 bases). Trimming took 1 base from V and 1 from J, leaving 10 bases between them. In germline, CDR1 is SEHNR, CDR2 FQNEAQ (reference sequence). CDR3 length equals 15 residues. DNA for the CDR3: TGTGCCAGCAGCTTAGATGGGGGCCGGAACACTGAAGCTTTCTTT. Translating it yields CASSLDGGRNTEAFF.

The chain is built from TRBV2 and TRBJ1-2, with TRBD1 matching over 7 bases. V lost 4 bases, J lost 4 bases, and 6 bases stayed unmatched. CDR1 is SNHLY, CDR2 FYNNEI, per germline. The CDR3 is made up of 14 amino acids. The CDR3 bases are TGTGCCAGCAGTGCCTGGGACAGCTCCTATGGCTACACCTTC. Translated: CASSAWDSSYGYTF.

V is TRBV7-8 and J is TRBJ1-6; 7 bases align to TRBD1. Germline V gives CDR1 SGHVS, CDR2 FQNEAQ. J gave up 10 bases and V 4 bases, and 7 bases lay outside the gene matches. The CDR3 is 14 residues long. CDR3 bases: TGTGCCAGCAGCTCCGGACAGGCCAACTCACCCCTCCACTTT. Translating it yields CASSSGQANSPLHF. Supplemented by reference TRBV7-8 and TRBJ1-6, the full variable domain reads GAGVSQSPRYKVAKRGQDVALRCDPISGHVSLFWYQQALGQGPEFLTYFQNEAQLDKSGLPSDRFFAERPEGSVSTLKIQRTQQEDSAVYLCASSSGQANSPLHFGNGTRLTVT.

CDR3 region: CASIPRGTEAFF. The CDR3 DNA reads TGTGCCAGCATCCCGCGGGGCACTGAAGCTTTCTTT. The rearrangement joins TRBV6-1 to TRBJ1-1; D call uncertain. V was shortened by 7 bases and J by 4 bases, with 10 bases between the two germline ends. The CDR3 covers 12 residues. Germline V gene data show CDR1 as MNHNS and CDR2 as SASEGT.

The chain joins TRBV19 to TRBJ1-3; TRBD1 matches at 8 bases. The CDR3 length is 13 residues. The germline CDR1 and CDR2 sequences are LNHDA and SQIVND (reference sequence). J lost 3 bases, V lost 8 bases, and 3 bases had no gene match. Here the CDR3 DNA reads TGTGCCAGTTCAGGGGGCATTGGAAACACCATATATTTT. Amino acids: CASSGGIGNTIYF.

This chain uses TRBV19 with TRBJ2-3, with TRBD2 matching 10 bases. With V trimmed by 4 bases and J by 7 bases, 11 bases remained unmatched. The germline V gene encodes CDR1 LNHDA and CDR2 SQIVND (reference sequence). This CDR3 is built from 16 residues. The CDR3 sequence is CASSTPEREGLNTQYF. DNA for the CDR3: TGTGCCAGTAGTACCCCCGAGCGGGAGGGCCTCAATACGCAGTATTTT.

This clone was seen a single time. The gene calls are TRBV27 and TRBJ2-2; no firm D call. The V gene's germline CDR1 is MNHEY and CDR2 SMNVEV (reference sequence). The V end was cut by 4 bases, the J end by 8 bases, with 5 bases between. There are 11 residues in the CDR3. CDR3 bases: TGTGCCAGCAGTTATCTGGGGGAGCTGTTTTTT. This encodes CASSYLGELFF.

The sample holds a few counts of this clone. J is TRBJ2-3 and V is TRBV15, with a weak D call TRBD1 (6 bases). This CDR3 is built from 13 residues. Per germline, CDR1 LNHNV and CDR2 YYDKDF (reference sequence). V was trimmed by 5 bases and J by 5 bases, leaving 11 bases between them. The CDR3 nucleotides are TGTGCCACCAGCGGACAGTTGGGAGATACGCAGTATTTT. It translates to CATSGQLGDTQYF.

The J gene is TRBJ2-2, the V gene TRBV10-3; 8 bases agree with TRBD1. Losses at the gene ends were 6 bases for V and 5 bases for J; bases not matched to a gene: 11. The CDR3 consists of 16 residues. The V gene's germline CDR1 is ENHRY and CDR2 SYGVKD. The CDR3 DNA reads TGTGCCATCAGCTTTAGCGGACAGGGAAAGACCGGGGAGCTGTTTTTT. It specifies CAISFSGQGKTGELFF.

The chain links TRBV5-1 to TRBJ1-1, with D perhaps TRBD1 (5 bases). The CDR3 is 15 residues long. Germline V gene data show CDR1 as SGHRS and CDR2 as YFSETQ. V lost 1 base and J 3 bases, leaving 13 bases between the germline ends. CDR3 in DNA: TGCGCCAGCAGCTTGTACGGGAGAGGGGACACTGAAGCTTTCTTT. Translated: CASSLYGRGDTEAFF.

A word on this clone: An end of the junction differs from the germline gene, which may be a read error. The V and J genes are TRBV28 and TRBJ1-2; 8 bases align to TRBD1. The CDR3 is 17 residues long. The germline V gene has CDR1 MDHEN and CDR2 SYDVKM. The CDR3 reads CASSFLGPGGGNNGYTF. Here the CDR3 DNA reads TGTGCCAGCAGTTTTTTGGGTCCAGGGGGCGGTAACAATGGCTACACCTTC.

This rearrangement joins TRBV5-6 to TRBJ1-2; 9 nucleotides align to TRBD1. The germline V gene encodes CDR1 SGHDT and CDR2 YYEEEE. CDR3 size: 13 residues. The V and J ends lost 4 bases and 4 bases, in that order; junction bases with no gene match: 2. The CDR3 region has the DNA TGTGCCAGCAGCCCGACAGGGGGCTATGGCTACACCTTC. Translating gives CASSPTGGYGYTF.

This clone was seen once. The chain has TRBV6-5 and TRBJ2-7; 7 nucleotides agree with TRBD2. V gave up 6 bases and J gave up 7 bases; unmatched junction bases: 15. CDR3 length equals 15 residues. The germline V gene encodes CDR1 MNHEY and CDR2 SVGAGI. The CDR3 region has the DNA TGTGCCAGCAGGGCCACTAGCGCCTTTGGGGGGGAGCAGTACTTC. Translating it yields CASRATSAFGGEQYF.

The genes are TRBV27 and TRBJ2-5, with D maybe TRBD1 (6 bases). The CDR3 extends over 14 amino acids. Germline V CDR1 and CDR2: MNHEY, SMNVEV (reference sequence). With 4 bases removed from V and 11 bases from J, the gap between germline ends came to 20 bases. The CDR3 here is CASSSSPTGQEQYF. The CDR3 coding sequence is TGTGCCAGCAGTTCCTCGCCGACGGGACAAGAGCAGTACTTC.

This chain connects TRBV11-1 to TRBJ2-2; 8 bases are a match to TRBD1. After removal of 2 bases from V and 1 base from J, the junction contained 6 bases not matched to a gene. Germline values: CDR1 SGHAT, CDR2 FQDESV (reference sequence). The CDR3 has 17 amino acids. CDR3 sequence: CASSLLRGQVNTGELFF. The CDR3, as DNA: TGTGCCAGCAGCTTACTACGGGGACAGGTGAACACCGGGGAGCTGTTTTTT.

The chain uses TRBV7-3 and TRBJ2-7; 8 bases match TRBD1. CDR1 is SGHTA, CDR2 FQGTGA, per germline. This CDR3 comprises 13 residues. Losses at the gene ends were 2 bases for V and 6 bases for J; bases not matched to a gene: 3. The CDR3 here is CASSLGQGLEQYF. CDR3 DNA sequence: TGTGCCAGCAGCTTAGGACAGGGTCTCGAGCAGTACTTC.

The CDR3, as DNA: TGTGCCACCCGTCCCGGTTCCATAAGCACTGAAGCTTTCTTT. Encoded protein: CATRPGSISTEAFF. The rearrangement links TRBV6-1 to TRBJ1-1, with D uncertain. From germline, CDR1 is MNHNS and CDR2 SASEGT. Trimming removed 10 bases from V and 4 bases from J, with 19 bases in between. The CDR3 length is 14 residues.

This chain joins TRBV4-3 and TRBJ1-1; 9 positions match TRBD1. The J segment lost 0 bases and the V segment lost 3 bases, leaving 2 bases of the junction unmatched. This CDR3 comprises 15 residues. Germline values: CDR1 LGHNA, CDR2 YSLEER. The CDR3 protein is CASSQGTGLNTEAFF. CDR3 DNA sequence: TGCGCCAGCAGCCAGGGGACAGGGCTGAACACTGAAGCTTTCTTT.

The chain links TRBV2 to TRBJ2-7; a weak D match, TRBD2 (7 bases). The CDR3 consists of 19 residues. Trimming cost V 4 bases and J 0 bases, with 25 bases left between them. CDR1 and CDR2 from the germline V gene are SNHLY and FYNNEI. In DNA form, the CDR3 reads TGTGCCAGCAGTGGAGGCGGGACAAAGAGCGGGACGGGCTCCTACGAGCAGTACTTC. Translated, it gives CASSGGGTKSGTGSYEQYF.

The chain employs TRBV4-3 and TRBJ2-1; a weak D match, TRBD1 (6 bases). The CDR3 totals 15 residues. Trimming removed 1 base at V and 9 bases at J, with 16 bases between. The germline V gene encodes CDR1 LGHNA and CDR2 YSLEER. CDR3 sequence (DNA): TGCGCCAGCAGCCAAGGACAGGCGGTGTTGGGTGAGCAGTTCTTC. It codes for CASSQGQAVLGEQFF.

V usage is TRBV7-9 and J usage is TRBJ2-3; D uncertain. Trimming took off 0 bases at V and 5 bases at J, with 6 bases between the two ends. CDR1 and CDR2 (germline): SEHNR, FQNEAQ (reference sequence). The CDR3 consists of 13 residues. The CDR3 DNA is TGTGCCAGCAGCTTAGCGACGGGAGATACGCAGTATTTT. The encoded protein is CASSLATGDTQYF.

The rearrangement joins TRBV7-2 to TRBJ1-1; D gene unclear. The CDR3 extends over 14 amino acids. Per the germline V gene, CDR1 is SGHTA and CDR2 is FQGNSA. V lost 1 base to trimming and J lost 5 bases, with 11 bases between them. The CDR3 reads CASSLDAGRTEAFF. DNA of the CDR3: TGTGCCAGCAGCTTAGATGCGGGAAGGACTGAAGCTTTCTTT.

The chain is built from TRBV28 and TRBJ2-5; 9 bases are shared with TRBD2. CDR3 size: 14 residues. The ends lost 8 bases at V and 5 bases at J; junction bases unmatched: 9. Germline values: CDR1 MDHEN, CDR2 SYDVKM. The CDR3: CASWRREGQETQYF. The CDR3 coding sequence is TGTGCCAGCTGGAGGCGGGAGGGCCAGGAGACCCAGTACTTC.

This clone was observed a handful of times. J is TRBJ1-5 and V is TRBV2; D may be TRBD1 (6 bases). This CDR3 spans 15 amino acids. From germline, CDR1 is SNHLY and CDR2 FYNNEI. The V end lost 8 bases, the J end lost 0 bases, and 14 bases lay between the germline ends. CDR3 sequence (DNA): TGTGCCAGCGGAGCAGGGGCGCTTAGCAATCAGCCCCAGCATTTT. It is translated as CASGAGALSNQPQHF.

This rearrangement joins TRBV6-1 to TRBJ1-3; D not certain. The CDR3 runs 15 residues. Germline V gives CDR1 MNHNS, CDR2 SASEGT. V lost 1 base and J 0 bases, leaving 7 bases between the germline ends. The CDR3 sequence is CASSEVSYSGNTIYF. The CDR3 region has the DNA TGTGCCAGCAGTGAAGTCTCTTACTCTGGAAACACCATATATTTT.

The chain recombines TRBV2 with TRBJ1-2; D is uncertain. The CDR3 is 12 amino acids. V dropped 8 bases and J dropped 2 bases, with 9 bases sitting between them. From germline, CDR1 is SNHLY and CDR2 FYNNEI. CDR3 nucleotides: TGTGCCAGCGGCCAGGAAAACTATGGCTACACCTTC. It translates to CASGQENYGYTF.